These 10 T cell receptor beta chains share one sample of origin, sequenced in a study of T cell responses to AZD1222 COVID-19 vaccine. The repertoire was sequenced with immunoSEQ multiplex PCR; TCRdb's copy has only in-frame clones and lacks some. The profile shows some 95,000 clones, 88% of them singletons. The sample here was peripheral blood, taken 28 days after the second AZD1222 dose. The receptor set was obtained from an adult who received the AZD1222 COVID-19 vaccine.

This clone was observed once. The V and J genes are TRBV13 and TRBJ2-4, with TRBD1 matching 8 bases. Trimming at V came to 4 bases and at J to 6 bases, leaving 14 bases not matched to a gene. Germline V gene sequence: CDR1 PRHDT, CDR2 FYEKMQ (reference sequence). The CDR3 is made up of 17 amino acids. The chain's CDR3 is CASSSTKAAGGRNIQYF. CDR3 nucleotide sequence: TGTGCCAGCAGCTCAACTAAGGCGGCAGGGGGCAGAAACATTCAGTACTTC.

Written as DNA, the CDR3 is TGTGCCAGTAGTATGGTACAGGGAAGGAACACTGAAGCTTTCTTT. Protein sequence: CASSMVQGRNTEAFF. The chain is built from TRBV19 and TRBJ1-1; a weak D match, TRBD1 (6 bases). V was cut by 3 bases and J by 1 base, with 12 bases left in between. CDR1 is LNHDA, CDR2 SQIVND, per germline (reference sequence). The CDR3 consists of 15 residues. Drawing the rest from reference TRBV19 and TRBJ1-1, the complete variable domain is DGGITQSPKYLFRKEGQNVTLSCEQNLNHDAMYWYRQDPGQGLRLIYYSQIVNDFQKGDIAEGYSVSREKKESFPLTVTSAQKNPTAFYLCASSMVQGRNTEAFFGQGTRLTVV.

The V call is TRBV7-3, the J call TRBJ2-3; TRBD2 agrees at 10 bases. The CDR3 covers 14 residues. Germline-derived CDR1 and CDR2 are SGHTA and FQGTGA. V lost 5 bases, J lost 1 base, and 0 bases stayed unmatched. The chain's CDR3 is CASSLAGGTDTQYF. The CDR3 DNA follows: TGTGCCAGCAGCCTAGCGGGGGGCACAGATACGCAGTATTTT.

This clone came up a few times. This chain uses TRBV3-1 (or the pseudogene TRBV3-2) with TRBJ2-5; D assignment may be TRBD1 or TRBD2 (5 bases each). V lost 6 bases to trimming and J lost 13 bases, with 15 bases between them. The CDR3 totals 11 residues. In germline, CDR1 is LGHDT, CDR2 YNNKEL (reference sequence). CDR3 region: CASRIGTHLYF. The CDR3 DNA reads TGTGCCAGCAGAATTGGGACCCATCTGTACTTC.

The rearrangement joins TRBV29-1 to TRBJ2-1, with D tentatively TRBD2 (5 bases). V dropped 4 bases and J dropped 5 bases, with 12 bases sitting between them. This CDR3 is 13 amino acids long. CDR1 is SQVTM and CDR2 is ANQGSEA in the germline V gene. The CDR3 region is CSVGEWEDNEQFF. The CDR3 nucleotides read TGCAGCGTTGGGGAGTGGGAAGACAATGAGCAGTTCTTC.

V gene TRBV3-1 (or the pseudogene TRBV3-2) combines with J gene TRBJ1-3, with D possibly TRBD1 on 5 matching bases. The CDR3 totals 16 residues. Trimming stripped 4 bases from V and 0 bases from J, with 13 bases between. The germline V gene has CDR1 LGHDT and CDR2 YNNKEL (reference sequence). As DNA, the CDR3 is TGTGCCAGCAGCCTCGGGACGATGAGCTCTGGAAACACCATATATTTT. Protein product: CASSLGTMSSGNTIYF.

The genes are TRBV19 and TRBJ1-5; no definite D call. Trimming took off 6 bases at V and 2 bases at J, with 11 bases between the two ends. CDR3 length: 14 residues. The germline gives CDR1 LNHDA, CDR2 SQIVND (reference sequence). In DNA, the CDR3 is TGTGCCAGTAGACAGTGGTTGGGCAATCAGCCCCAGCATTTT. Its protein product is CASRQWLGNQPQHF.

The chain carries TRBV18 and TRBJ1-6; D gene uncertain. The germline CDR1 and CDR2 sequences are KGHSH and LQKENI. Trimming shortened V by 8 bases and J by 7 bases, and 15 bases separated the two germline ends. This CDR3 is built from 14 residues. The CDR3 reads CASTARGGNSPLHF. The CDR3 DNA follows: TGTGCCAGCACCGCCCGGGGAGGGAATTCACCCCTCCACTTT.

The rearrangement joins TRBV7-9 to TRBJ1-4; D is undetermined. Trimming pared 2 bases from V and 8 bases from J, leaving 9 bases between. The CDR3 covers 13 residues. The germline V gene encodes CDR1 SEHNR and CDR2 FQNEAQ (reference sequence). CDR3 in amino acids: CASSLYVGEKLFF. The CDR3 DNA follows: TGTGCCAGCAGCTTATATGTGGGAGAAAAACTGTTTTTT.

CDR3 in amino acids: CASSPRGDGGTGGLIEQYF. CDR3 sequence (DNA): TGTGCCAGCAGCCCACGAGGAGATGGTGGAACAGGGGGCTTAATCGAGCAGTACTTC. The chain recombines TRBV5-6 with TRBJ2-7; 9 positions agree with TRBD1. V was clipped by 4 bases and J by 6 bases; unmatched bases: 23. Germline CDR1 is SGHDT and CDR2 is YYEEEE. CDR3 length: 19 residues. Full variable domain (outside the CDR3, taken from reference TRBV5-6 and TRBJ2-7): DAGVTQSPTHLIKTRGQQVTLRCSPKSGHDTVSWYQQALGQGPQFIFQYYEEEERQRGNFPDRFSGHQFPNYSSELNVNALLLGDSALYLCASSPRGDGGTGGLIEQYFGPGTRLTVT.